This TCR beta chain derives from a study of T cells in narcolepsy. Profiling relied on immunoSEQ multiplex PCR, and the TCRdb table lists in-frame clones only, not all of them. The sample lists about 30,000 clones; about 83% were seen once. The table lists this clone with a few counts. The antigen is undetermined. Study-level points and caveats: Same-patient CSF and blood CD4+ T cell clonotypes included HCRT-specific and TRIB2-specific autoreactive ones.

Sequenced: CD45RA- memory CD4+ T cells from PBMCs. The receptor's source is a human donor with narcolepsy.

The CDR3 is CASTEDRIYGYTF. Written as DNA, the CDR3 is TGTGCCAGCACCGAGGACAGAATCTATGGCTACACCTTC. The genes are TRBV28 and TRBJ1-2, with a tentative D call TRBD1 (6 bases). Looked up from germline, CDR1 is MDHEN and CDR2 is SYDVKM. The CDR3 has 13 amino acids. The V end lost 7 bases, the J end lost 4 bases, and 13 bases lay between the germline ends.